Shown below are 8 T cell receptor beta chains from a single sample sequenced in a study of cytomegalovirus exposure and HLA in healthy donors. Amplification used 60 Vbeta primers and 13 Jbeta primers. The data were produced by immunoSEQ multiplex PCR, yet TCRdb's version contains in-frame clones alone and is incomplete. The sample yields 90,000 to 150,000 clones, roughly three fifths seen once. Sequences were obtained from PBMCs. Receptor source: a man aged 40-49 years in good health and CMV-seropositive.

The chain carries TRBV6-5 and TRBJ1-2; 7 positions agree with TRBD1. CDR1 MNHEY and CDR2 SVGAGI come from the germline V gene. With 5 bases clipped from V and 7 bases from J, the junction kept 1 base outside the gene matches. This CDR3 is built from 11 residues. CDR3 DNA sequence: TGTGCCAGCAGTCACAGGGGTGGCTACACCTTC. Translated, it gives CASSHRGGYTF.

This clone has just one count. The chain recombines TRBV15 with TRBJ1-5; tentative D call: TRBD1 (5 bases). This CDR3 spans 16 amino acids. CDR1 and CDR2 from the germline V gene are LNHNV and YYDKDF (reference sequence). V gave up 0 bases and J gave up 1 base, with 10 bases separating them. The CDR3 bases are TGTGCCACCAGCAGAGAAGGGGCGCTAAGCAATCAGCCCCAGCATTTT. Translating it yields CATSREGALSNQPQHF. The whole variable domain, remainder taken from reference TRBV15 and TRBJ1-5, is DAMVIQNPRYQVTQFGKPVTLSCSQTLNHNVMYWYQQKSSQAPKLLFHYYDKDFNNEADTPDNFQSRRPNTSFCFLDIRSPGLGDTAMYLCATSREGALSNQPQHFGDGTRLSIL.

In this sample, this clone turned up once. This chain connects TRBV7-2 to TRBJ1-2; D unresolved. The CDR3 has 13 amino acids. Germline loops: CDR1 SGHTA, CDR2 FQGNSA. The V end was cut by 7 bases, the J end by 5 bases, with 14 bases between. The CDR3 spells CASKLPGNYGYTF. CDR3 DNA sequence: TGTGCCAGCAAACTTCCGGGGAATTATGGCTACACCTTC.

The rearrangement joins TRBV5-5 to TRBJ2-3; D perhaps matches TRBD1 (6 bases). This CDR3 region has 15 residues. V shed 0 bases and J shed 3 bases, with 11 bases lying between them. Germline CDR1 and CDR2: SGHKS and YYEKEE (reference sequence). The CDR3 DNA follows: TGTGCCAGCAGCTTGGACAGGGCTTTGACAGATACGCAGTATTTT. Amino acids: CASSLDRALTDTQYF.

This clone was observed a handful of times. This chain links TRBV27 with TRBJ1-5; tentative D call: TRBD1 (5 bases). Germline lookup yields CDR1 MNHEY and CDR2 SMNVEV (reference sequence). The V end lost 5 bases, the J end lost 7 bases, and 15 bases lay between the germline ends. The CDR3 has 14 amino acids. The CDR3 loop reads CASSSSGPGQPQHF. CDR3 nucleotide sequence: TGTGCCAGCAGTAGCTCGGGCCCAGGGCAGCCCCAGCATTTT.

CDR3: CASSLEGAVLQPQHF. The DNA of the CDR3 is TGTGCCAGCAGCTTAGAGGGGGCGGTTTTACAGCCCCAGCATTTT. The V gene is TRBV5-8, the J gene TRBJ1-5, with 7 nucleotides matching TRBD1. Germline V gene data show CDR1 as SGHTS and CDR2 as YDEGEE. The CDR3 has 15 amino acids. V lost 2 bases to trimming and J lost 7 bases; unmatched junction nucleotides: 9.

The chain combines TRBV6-1 with TRBJ2-3, with D possibly matching TRBD2 (6 bases). V dropped 7 bases and J dropped 0 bases, with 14 bases sitting between them. CDR3 size: 15 residues. Germline loops: CDR1 MNHNS, CDR2 SASEGT. Here the CDR3 DNA reads TGTGCCAGCATAGGGGCGGGAACTAGCACAGATACGCAGTATTTT. This codes for CASIGAGTSTDTQYF.

CDR3 DNA: TGCGCCAGCAGCTTAGGGGGCGCCATGGCCTACGAGCAGTACTTC. Its protein product is CASSLGGAMAYEQYF. This chain connects TRBV5-1 to TRBJ2-7; 7 positions agree with TRBD1. Losses at the gene ends were 2 bases for V and 2 bases for J; bases not matched to a gene: 7. Looked up from germline, CDR1 is SGHRS and CDR2 is YFSETQ. The CDR3 totals 15 residues. Full variable domain (missing parts from reference TRBV5-1 and TRBJ2-7): KAGVTQTPRYLIKTRGQQVTLSCSPISGHRSVSWYQQTPGQGLQFLFEYFSETQRNKGNFPGRFSGRQFSNSRSEMNVSTLELGDSALYLCASSLGGAMAYEQYFGPGTRLTVT.